This TCR beta chain was profiled in a study of T-cell reconstitution after alpha-beta-depleted transplantation in children. Regarding the study as a whole: The high TCRbeta diversity at day 60 in some patients came from surviving recipient T cells and thymic progenitors. Once a year had passed after transplant, T-cell counts and diversity came mostly from newly produced T cells. Two months or so post-transplant, alpha-beta T cells reportedly derived from several hundred expanded graft clones.

V gave up 3 bases and J gave up 2 bases; unmatched junction bases: 4. CDR3 size: 16 residues. The table lists this clonotype with many counts. The antigen is undetermined. Preparation of the TCRbeta library used unique molecular identifiers. TCRdb reanalysed the PCR reads using MiXCR and keeps one entry per CDR3 protein. The table lists 40,000 to 55,000 distinct CDR3 sequences, 5.5% to 7.5% of them singletons. This material consisted of PBMCs, mostly from graft donor cells, taken 60 days after TCRalphabeta/CD19-depleted stem cell transplant. This TCR was recovered from a female patient between 2 and 15 years old who had a stem cell transplant for aplastic anemia, so the T cells may come from the graft donor. The chain uses TRBV12-3 or TRBV12-4 and TRBJ2-1; 10 bases are a match to TRBD2. Written as DNA, the CDR3 is TGTGCCAGCAGTTTTAATCTAGCGGGAGCCTACAATGAGCAGTTCTTC. Amino acids: CASSFNLAGAYNEQFF.